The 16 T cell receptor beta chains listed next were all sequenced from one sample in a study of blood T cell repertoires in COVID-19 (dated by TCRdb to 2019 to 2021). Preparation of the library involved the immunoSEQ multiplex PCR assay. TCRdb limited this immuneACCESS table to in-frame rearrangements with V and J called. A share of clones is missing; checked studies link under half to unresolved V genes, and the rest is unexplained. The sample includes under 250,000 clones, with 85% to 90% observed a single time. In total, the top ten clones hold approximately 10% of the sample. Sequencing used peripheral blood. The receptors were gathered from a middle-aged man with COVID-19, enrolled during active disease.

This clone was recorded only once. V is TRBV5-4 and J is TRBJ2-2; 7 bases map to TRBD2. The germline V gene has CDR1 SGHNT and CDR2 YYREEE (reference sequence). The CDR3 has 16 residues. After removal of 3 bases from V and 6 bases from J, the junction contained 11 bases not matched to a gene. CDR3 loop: CASSSLAGVIPGELFF. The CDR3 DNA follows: TGTGCCAGCAGCTCCCTCGCGGGAGTGATTCCCGGGGAGCTGTTTTTT.

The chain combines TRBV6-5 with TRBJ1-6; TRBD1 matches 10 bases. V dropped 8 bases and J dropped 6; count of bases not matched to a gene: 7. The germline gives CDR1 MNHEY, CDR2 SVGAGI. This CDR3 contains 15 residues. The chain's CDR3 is CASARDRGFNSPLHF. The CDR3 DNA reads TGTGCCAGCGCGAGGGACAGGGGATTTAATTCACCCCTCCACTTT.

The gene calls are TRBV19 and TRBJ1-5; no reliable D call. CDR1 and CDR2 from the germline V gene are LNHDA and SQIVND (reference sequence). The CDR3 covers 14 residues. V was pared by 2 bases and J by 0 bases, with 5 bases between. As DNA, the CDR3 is TGTGCCAGTAGTATACCAAATAGCAATCAGCCCCAGCATTTT. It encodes CASSIPNSNQPQHF.

This chain's CDR3 is CASSLGASGSADTQYF. The CDR3 DNA reads TGTGCCAGCAGCTTGGGGGCTAGCGGGAGTGCAGATACGCAGTATTTT. The rearrangement joins TRBV5-6 to TRBJ2-3; 10 positions agree with TRBD2. V trimming: 0 bases; J trimming: 4 bases; junction bases outside the gene matches: 5. This CDR3 spans 16 amino acids. Germline CDR1 is SGHDT and CDR2 is YYEEEE.

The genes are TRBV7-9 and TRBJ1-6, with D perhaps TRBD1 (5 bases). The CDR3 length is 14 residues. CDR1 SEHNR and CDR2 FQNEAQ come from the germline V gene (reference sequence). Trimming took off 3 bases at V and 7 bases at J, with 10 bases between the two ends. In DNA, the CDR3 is TGTGCCAGCAGCTTGGCAGGGTGGAATTCACCCCTCCACTTT. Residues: CASSLAGWNSPLHF.

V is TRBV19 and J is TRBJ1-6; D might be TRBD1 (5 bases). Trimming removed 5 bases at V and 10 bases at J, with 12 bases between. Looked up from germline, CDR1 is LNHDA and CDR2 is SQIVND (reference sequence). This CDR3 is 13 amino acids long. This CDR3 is CASSAGMGSPLHF. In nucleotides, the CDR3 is TGTGCCAGTAGTGCAGGGATGGGCTCACCCCTCCACTTT.

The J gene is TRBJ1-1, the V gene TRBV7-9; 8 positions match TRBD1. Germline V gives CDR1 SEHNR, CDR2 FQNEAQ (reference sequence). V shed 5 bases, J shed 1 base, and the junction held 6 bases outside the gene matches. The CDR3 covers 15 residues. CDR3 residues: CASSTGDRKNTEAFF. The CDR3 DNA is TGTGCCAGCAGCACTGGGGACAGGAAGAACACTGAAGCTTTCTTT.

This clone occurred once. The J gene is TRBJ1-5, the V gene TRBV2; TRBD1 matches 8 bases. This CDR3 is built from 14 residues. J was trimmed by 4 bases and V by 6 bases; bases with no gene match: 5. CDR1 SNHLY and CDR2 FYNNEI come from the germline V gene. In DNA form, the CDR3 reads TGTGCCAGCAGGTTCAGACAGGGGAATCAGCCCCAGCATTTT. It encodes CASRFRQGNQPQHF.

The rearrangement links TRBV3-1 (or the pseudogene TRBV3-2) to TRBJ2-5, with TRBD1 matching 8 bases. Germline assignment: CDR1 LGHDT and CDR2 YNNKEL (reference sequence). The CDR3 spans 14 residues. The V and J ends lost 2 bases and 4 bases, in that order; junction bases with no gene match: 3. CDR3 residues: CASSQRQGSETQYF. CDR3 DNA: TGTGCCAGCAGCCAACGACAGGGGTCAGAGACCCAGTACTTC.

In DNA, the CDR3 is TGTGCCAGCAGACGACAGGGGGCAACGACCGGGGAGCTGTTTTTT. Residues: CASRRQGATTGELFF. The chain recombines TRBV6-1 with TRBJ2-2, with 10 bases that match TRBD1. Germline loops: CDR1 MNHNS, CDR2 SASEGT. The J segment lost 5 bases and the V segment lost 6 bases, leaving 6 bases of the junction unmatched. The CDR3 is 15 residues long.

The CDR3 DNA reads TGTGCCAGCAGCTTAACTGGTAGCGGGGGGCTAGCCAAAAACATTCAGTACTTC. This sequence encodes CASSLTGSGGLAKNIQYF. This chain connects TRBV7-3 to TRBJ2-4; TRBD2 matches at 10 bases. Per the germline V gene, CDR1 is SGHTA and CDR2 is FQGTGA. The J segment lost 0 bases and the V segment lost 0 bases, leaving 5 bases of the junction unmatched. The CDR3 length is 18 residues. The full variable domain, rest sourced from reference TRBV7-3 and TRBJ2-4, is GAGVSQTPSNKVTEKGKYVELRCDPISGHTALYWYRQSLGQGPEFLIYFQGTGAADDSGLPNDRFFAVRPEGSVSTLKIQRTERGDSAVYLCASSLTGSGGLAKNIQYFGAGTRLSVL.

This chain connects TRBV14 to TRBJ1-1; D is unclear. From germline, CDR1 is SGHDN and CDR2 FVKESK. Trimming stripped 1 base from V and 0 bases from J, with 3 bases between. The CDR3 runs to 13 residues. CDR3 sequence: CASSQVMNTEAFF. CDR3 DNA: TGTGCCAGCAGCCAAGTTATGAACACTGAAGCTTTCTTT.

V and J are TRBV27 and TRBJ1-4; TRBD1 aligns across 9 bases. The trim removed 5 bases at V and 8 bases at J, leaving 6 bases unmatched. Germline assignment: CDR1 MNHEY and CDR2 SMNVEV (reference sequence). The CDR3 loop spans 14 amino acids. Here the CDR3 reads CASSGGQGGEKLFF. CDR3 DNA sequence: TGTGCCAGCAGTGGGGGACAGGGTGGGGAAAAACTGTTTTTT.

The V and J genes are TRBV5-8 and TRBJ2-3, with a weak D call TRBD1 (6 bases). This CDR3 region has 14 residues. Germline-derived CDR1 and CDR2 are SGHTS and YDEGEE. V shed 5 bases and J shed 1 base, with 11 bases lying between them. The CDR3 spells CASSRRTGTDTQYF. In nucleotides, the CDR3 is TGTGCCAGCAGTCGGCGGACAGGCACAGATACGCAGTATTTT.

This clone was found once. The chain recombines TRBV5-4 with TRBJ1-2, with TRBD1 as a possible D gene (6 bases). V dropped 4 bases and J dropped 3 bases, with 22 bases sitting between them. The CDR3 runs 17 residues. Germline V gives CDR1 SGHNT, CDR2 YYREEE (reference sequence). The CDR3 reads CASSHPGDGEGDYGYTF. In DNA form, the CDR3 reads TGTGCCAGCAGCCATCCAGGGGACGGGGAGGGCGACTATGGCTACACCTTC.

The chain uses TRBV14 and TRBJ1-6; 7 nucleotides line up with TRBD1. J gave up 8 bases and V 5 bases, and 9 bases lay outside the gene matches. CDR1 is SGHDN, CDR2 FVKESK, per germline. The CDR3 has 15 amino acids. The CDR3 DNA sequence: TGTGCCAGCAGCGATTGGACAGGTCCCGATTCACCCCTCCACTTT. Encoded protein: CASSDWTGPDSPLHF.